These 31 T cell receptor beta chains share one sample of origin, sequenced in a study of PD-1 blockade in mismatch repair-deficient tumors. The data were produced by immunoSEQ multiplex PCR, yet TCRdb's version contains in-frame clones alone and is incomplete. Among 120,000 or so clones listed, 85% to 90% were seen once. The sample in question was peripheral blood, obtained 44 weeks after starting pembrolizumab. These receptors came from an adult with mismatch repair-deficient cancer.

The sample holds a few counts of this clone. V gene TRBV19 combines with J gene TRBJ2-3; TRBD2 matches at 8 bases. CDR3 length: 19 residues. V shed 3 bases and J 0 bases; nucleotides not matched to a gene: 14. The germline V gene encodes CDR1 LNHDA and CDR2 SQIVND (reference sequence). This CDR3 reads CASSIAAIAGKASTDTQYF. For the CDR3, the DNA is TGTGCCAGTAGTATTGCAGCCATAGCGGGAAAGGCGAGCACAGATACGCAGTATTTT.

J is TRBJ2-7 and V is TRBV4-1; 10 nucleotides match TRBD2. V gave up 2 bases and J gave up 4 bases; unmatched junction bases: 5. Per the germline V gene, CDR1 is MGHRA and CDR2 is YSYEKL. This CDR3 has 15 amino acids. CDR3 sequence reads: CASSQTSGIGYEQYF. In nucleotides, the CDR3 is TGCGCCAGCAGCCAAACTAGCGGGATAGGGTACGAGCAGTACTTC.

This rearrangement joins TRBV6-6 to TRBJ2-2; 7 bases agree with TRBD1. Losses at the gene ends were 2 bases for V and 4 bases for J; bases not matched to a gene: 4. From germline, CDR1 is MNHNY and CDR2 SVGAGI (reference sequence). The CDR3 contains 15 residues. CDR3 protein: CASSYARQGTGELFF. The CDR3 nucleotides are TGTGCCAGCAGTTACGCCCGACAGGGCACCGGGGAGCTGTTTTTT.

The chain combines TRBV4-3 with TRBJ1-4; 8 bases align to TRBD1. From germline, CDR1 is LGHNA and CDR2 YSLEER. V trimming: 5 bases; J trimming: 8 bases; junction bases outside the gene matches: 7. The CDR3 spans 14 residues. The CDR3 spells CASSKDRVEEKLFF. Here the CDR3 DNA reads TGCGCCAGCAGCAAGGACAGGGTTGAGGAAAAACTGTTTTTT.

The chain is built from TRBV27 and TRBJ2-7; 8 positions match TRBD1. Unmatched junction bases numbered 8, after V lost 7 bases and J lost 0 bases. This CDR3 has 15 amino acids. Germline V gene sequence: CDR1 MNHEY, CDR2 SMNVEV (reference sequence). The CDR3 coding sequence is TGTGCCAGCACCCCCGGACAGGGAAGCTCCTACGAGCAGTACTTC. It yields the protein CASTPGQGSSYEQYF.

This sequence joins TRBV11-3 and TRBJ1-2; D call uncertain. The CDR3 totals 11 residues. The germline V gene has CDR1 SGHNT and CDR2 YENEEA. Deletions cut 1 base from V and 8 bases from J, with 5 bases between. The CDR3 coding sequence is TGTGCCAGCAGCTTAGTGTCCGGCTACACCTTC. It codes for CASSLVSGYTF.

The chain is built from TRBV30 and TRBJ1-1; 12 bases are a match to TRBD1. There are 13 residues in the CDR3. The J segment lost 9 bases and the V segment lost 3 bases, leaving 5 bases of the junction unmatched. Germline CDR1 GTSNPN, CDR2 SVGIG (reference sequence). In nucleotides, the CDR3 is TGTGCCTGGAGCCAGGGACAGGGGGCGCAAGCTTTCTTT. This gives the protein CAWSQGQGAQAFF.

The rearrangement joins TRBV6-5 to TRBJ2-7; TRBD2 aligns across 9 bases. With V trimmed by 0 bases and J by 0 bases, 3 bases remained unmatched. Germline CDR1 is MNHEY and CDR2 is SVGAGI. There are 16 residues in the CDR3. The CDR3 DNA follows: TGTGCCAGCAGTTACTCCGCGGGAGGGAACTCCTACGAGCAGTACTTC. As protein: CASSYSAGGNSYEQYF.

J is TRBJ2-5 and V is TRBV2; unclear D gene. V dropped 3 bases and J dropped 2 bases, with 16 bases sitting between them. CDR1 is SNHLY, CDR2 FYNNEI, per germline. The CDR3 consists of 16 residues. CDR3 bases: TGTGCCAGCAGTGATACGCAGGACCAAAATCAAGAGACCCAGTACTTC. It specifies CASSDTQDQNQETQYF.

The rearrangement uses TRBV18 and TRBJ2-4; unclear D gene. The V gene lost 3 bases and the J gene lost 4 bases, with 13 bases spanning the gap. The CDR3 length is 15 residues. Germline CDR1 KGHSH, CDR2 LQKENI. In DNA form, the CDR3 reads TGTGCCAGCTCACCCATACGGGCTGAAAAAAACATTCAGTACTTC. It codes for CASSPIRAEKNIQYF.

The V and J genes are TRBV27 and TRBJ2-1; TRBD1 or TRBD2 may be the D gene (5 bases each). From germline, CDR1 is MNHEY and CDR2 SMNVEV (reference sequence). CDR3 size: 14 residues. V lost 8 bases and J 2 bases, leaving 13 bases between the germline ends. Written as DNA, the CDR3 is TGTGCCAGCCTAGCTGGGGGAGCCTACAATGAGCAGTTCTTC. It encodes CASLAGGAYNEQFF.

This chain joins TRBV19 and TRBJ1-5; maybe TRBD1 (6 bases). This CDR3 region has 13 residues. CDR1 and CDR2 from the germline V gene are LNHDA and SQIVND (reference sequence). With 3 bases removed from V and 7 bases from J, the gap between germline ends came to 10 bases. The CDR3 DNA is TGTGCCAGTAGTATCCGGGGGGCCCAGCCCCAGCATTTT. This encodes CASSIRGAQPQHF.

The chain is built from TRBV19 and TRBJ1-5, with TRBD1 as a possible D gene (5 bases). Trimming removed 3 bases at V and 9 bases at J, with 21 bases between. The CDR3 has 16 residues. CDR1 is LNHDA and CDR2 is SQIVND in the germline V gene (reference sequence). CDR3 sequence: CASSIITGTAGRPQHF. The CDR3, as DNA: TGTGCCAGTAGTATCATAACCGGGACCGCGGGGCGGCCCCAGCATTTT.

The chain joins TRBV13 to TRBJ2-7; possible D gene TRBD2, 7 bases. Trimming took off 4 bases at V and 5 bases at J, with 9 bases between the two ends. Looked up from germline, CDR1 is PRHDT and CDR2 is FYEKMQ (reference sequence). The CDR3 length is 12 residues. CDR3 sequence (DNA): TGTGCCAGCAGCTACGGGGGGCACGAGCAGTACTTC. Its protein product is CASSYGGHEQYF.

The chain is built from TRBV2 and TRBJ1-1; D is undetermined. V shed 6 bases and J shed 9 bases, with 11 bases lying between them. CDR3 length: 11 residues. CDR1 is SNHLY and CDR2 is FYNNEI in the germline V gene. CDR3 amino acids: CASSGGSQAFF. DNA of the CDR3: TGTGCCAGCAGCGGAGGGAGCCAAGCTTTCTTT.

This chain uses TRBV7-8 with TRBJ2-3; D gene ambiguous. CDR1 and CDR2 (germline): SGHVS, FQNEAQ. The CDR3 is made up of 12 amino acids. V lost 1 base and J 3 bases, leaving 2 bases between the germline ends. CDR3 coding DNA: TGTGCCAGCAGCTTAGGGACAGATACGCAGTATTTT. This codes for CASSLGTDTQYF. Supplemented by reference TRBV7-8 and TRBJ2-3, the full variable domain reads GAGVSQSPRYKVAKRGQDVALRCDPISGHVSLFWYQQALGQGPEFLTYFQNEAQLDKSGLPSDRFFAERPEGSVSTLKIQRTQQEDSAVYLCASSLGTDTQYFGPGTRLTVL.

This sequence joins TRBV30 and TRBJ2-3; tentative D call: TRBD2 (5 bases). Germline V lookup: CDR1 GTSNPN, CDR2 SVGIG (reference sequence). The CDR3 extends over 14 amino acids. The V gene lost 5 bases and the J gene lost 0 bases, with 12 bases spanning the gap. This CDR3 reads CAWGLFLSTDTQYF. CDR3 nucleotides: TGTGCCTGGGGACTCTTCCTTAGCACAGATACGCAGTATTTT. The full variable domain, with the rest looked up from reference TRBV30 and TRBJ2-3, is SQTIHQWPATLVQPVGSPLSLECTVEGTSNPNLYWYRQAAGRGLQLLFYSVGIGQISSEVPQNLSASRPQDRQFILSSKKLLLSDSGFYLCAWGLFLSTDTQYFGPGTRLTVL.

This chain uses TRBV4-3 with TRBJ2-5, with 9 bases fitting TRBD2. CDR1 and CDR2 from the germline V gene are LGHNA and YSLEER. This CDR3 spans 17 amino acids. V dropped 1 base and J dropped 2; count of bases not matched to a gene: 8. In DNA form, the CDR3 reads TGCGCCAGCAGCCAAGTGACTAGCGGAGGCGGGCAAGAGACCCAGTACTTC. Its protein is CASSQVTSGGGQETQYF.

The gene calls are TRBV11-2 and TRBJ2-3, with 7 bases aligning to TRBD1. The germline CDR1 and CDR2 sequences are SGHAT and FQNNGV. The V segment lost 3 bases and the J segment 2 bases; nucleotides outside the gene matches: 11. The CDR3 is made up of 17 amino acids. The CDR3 loop is CASSFPRDSLSTDTQYF. CDR3 nucleotides: TGTGCCAGCAGCTTTCCTCGGGACAGTTTGTCCACAGATACGCAGTATTTT.

The gene calls are TRBV19 and TRBJ2-1, with 10 bases aligning to TRBD2. CDR3 length equals 17 residues. Germline V CDR1 and CDR2: LNHDA, SQIVND (reference sequence). With V trimmed by 3 bases and J by 2 bases, 7 bases remained unmatched. The CDR3 protein is CASSIEGLAGAYNEQFF. The DNA for the CDR3 is TGTGCCAGTAGTATCGAGGGGCTAGCGGGAGCCTACAATGAGCAGTTCTTC.

This chain joins TRBV7-6 and TRBJ2-5, with D tentatively TRBD1 (6 bases). Trimming removed 1 base from V and 0 bases from J, with 9 bases in between. Germline V gene lookup returns CDR1 SGHVS and CDR2 FNYEAQ. CDR3 length: 15 residues. CDR3 bases: TGTGCCAGCAGCTTAGTTTCAGGGGACCAAGAGACCCAGTACTTC. This sequence encodes CASSLVSGDQETQYF.

The chain joins TRBV11-2 to TRBJ2-3; D gene uncertain. V was shortened by 1 base and J by 2 bases, with 10 bases between the two germline ends. This CDR3 is 15 amino acids long. Germline assignment: CDR1 SGHAT and CDR2 FQNNGV. In nucleotides, the CDR3 is TGTGCCAGCAGCTTAGCGGGCTGGGACACAGATACGCAGTATTTT. As protein: CASSLAGWDTDTQYF.

The chain combines TRBV11-2 with TRBJ2-7; D ambiguous. Trimming removed 5 bases at V and 4 bases at J, with 12 bases between. From germline, CDR1 is SGHAT and CDR2 FQNNGV. This CDR3 contains 13 residues. This CDR3 reads CASSPKPRYEQYF. For the CDR3, the DNA is TGTGCCAGCAGCCCCAAGCCCAGGTACGAGCAGTACTTC.

The genes are TRBV5-8 and TRBJ2-3; D might be TRBD1 (6 bases). The CDR3 spans 16 residues. CDR1 is SGHTS and CDR2 is YDEGEE in the germline V gene. V gave up 2 bases and J gave up 2 bases, with 15 bases separating them. The CDR3 sequence: CASSFRGESDTDTQYF. CDR3 coding DNA: TGTGCCAGCAGCTTCAGGGGAGAGTCGGACACAGATACGCAGTATTTT.

This clone was seen more than once but under ten times. The CDR3 DNA follows: TGTGCCAGCATTCAGGGGCCGGACTATGGCTACACCTTC. Its protein is CASIQGPDYGYTF. This chain links TRBV2 with TRBJ1-2, with a possible D match to TRBD1 (6 bases). The CDR3 is 13 residues long. Trimming cost V 7 bases and J 3 bases, with 12 bases left between them. CDR1 and CDR2 from the germline V gene are SNHLY and FYNNEI.

The rearrangement links TRBV6-4 to TRBJ2-2; D is unclear. The V gene's germline CDR1 is MRHNA and CDR2 SNTAGT. The CDR3 is made up of 14 amino acids. Trimming cost V 2 bases and J 3 bases, with 7 bases left between them. In nucleotides, the CDR3 is TGTGCCAGCAGTGACGGGTGGGACACCGGGGAGCTGTTTTTT. This codes for CASSDGWDTGELFF.

This chain connects TRBV28 to TRBJ2-5; tentatively, D is TRBD2 (6 bases). Germline CDR1 MDHEN, CDR2 SYDVKM. Trimming pared 6 bases from V and 5 bases from J, leaving 16 bases between. The CDR3 is 14 amino acids. CDR3 sequence reads: CASSPGGPGETQYF. As DNA, the CDR3 is TGTGCCAGCAGCCCCGGAGGGCCGGGGGAGACCCAGTACTTC.

This chain connects TRBV2 to TRBJ2-2; a possible D gene is TRBD1 (6 bases). V gave up 7 bases and J gave up 5 bases, with 11 bases separating them. CDR3 length equals 13 residues. In germline, CDR1 is SNHLY, CDR2 FYNNEI. Written as DNA, the CDR3 is TGTGCCAGCACTGGGACAACGACCGGGGAGCTGTTTTTT. Translating it yields CASTGTTTGELFF.

Here the CDR3 DNA reads TGTGCCAGCAGCTTTCGCGGTACCCCCTATGGCTACACCTTC. It encodes CASSFRGTPYGYTF. The chain combines TRBV5-6 with TRBJ1-2; D call uncertain. CDR1 SGHDT and CDR2 YYEEEE come from the germline V gene. The V gene lost 2 bases and the J gene lost 4 bases, with 12 bases spanning the gap. This CDR3 is built from 14 residues.

The V gene is TRBV10-2, the J gene TRBJ2-7; tentative D call: TRBD2 (6 bases). V was shortened by 3 bases and J by 2 bases, with 11 bases between the two germline ends. Germline lookup yields CDR1 WSHSY and CDR2 SAAADI. The CDR3 runs to 14 residues. As DNA, the CDR3 is TGCGCCAGCAGTGAATATGGGGAGGCCTACGAGCAGTACTTC. Translated: CASSEYGEAYEQYF.

CDR3 region: CASGPGTSGRSSGELFF. The DNA for the CDR3 is TGTGCTAGTGGTCCGGGGACTAGCGGGAGAAGTAGCGGGGAGCTGTTTTTT. The chain employs TRBV12-5 and TRBJ2-2; 14 nucleotides line up with TRBD2. The V segment lost 5 bases and the J segment 7 bases; nucleotides outside the gene matches: 9. The germline V gene has CDR1 LGHNT and CDR2 FRNRAP. The CDR3 length is 17 residues.